This TCR beta chain was found in a study of blood T cell repertoires in COVID-19. Study overall: The United States, Italy and Spain supplied acute and convalescent COVID-19 samples. T cells, B-cell-depleted T cells, or PBMCs provided the cDNA or gDNA that served as material.

Per the original methods: Reference gene primer amplification in the assay estimated nucleated cell counts. The method was immunoSEQ multiplex PCR; TCRdb's version includes in-frame clones alone and lacks a portion of them. D and trimming come from the DNA, and the V and J calls and clone size come from that table. The sample lists about 200,000 clones; roughly 86% were seen once. After removal of 6 bases from V and 11 bases from J, the junction contained 10 bases not matched to a gene. The germline CDR1 and CDR2 sequences are MNHEY and SVGAGI. The CDR3 consists of 14 residues. This chain links TRBV6-5 with TRBJ1-5, with TRBD1 identical over 10 bases. Sample: peripheral blood. This clonotype originated in a man aged 18 to 29 with active or convalescent COVID-19. The CDR3 spells CASSLGQGLVAQHF. Written as DNA, the CDR3 is TGTGCCAGCAGCTTGGGACAGGGGTTAGTGGCCCAGCATTTT.